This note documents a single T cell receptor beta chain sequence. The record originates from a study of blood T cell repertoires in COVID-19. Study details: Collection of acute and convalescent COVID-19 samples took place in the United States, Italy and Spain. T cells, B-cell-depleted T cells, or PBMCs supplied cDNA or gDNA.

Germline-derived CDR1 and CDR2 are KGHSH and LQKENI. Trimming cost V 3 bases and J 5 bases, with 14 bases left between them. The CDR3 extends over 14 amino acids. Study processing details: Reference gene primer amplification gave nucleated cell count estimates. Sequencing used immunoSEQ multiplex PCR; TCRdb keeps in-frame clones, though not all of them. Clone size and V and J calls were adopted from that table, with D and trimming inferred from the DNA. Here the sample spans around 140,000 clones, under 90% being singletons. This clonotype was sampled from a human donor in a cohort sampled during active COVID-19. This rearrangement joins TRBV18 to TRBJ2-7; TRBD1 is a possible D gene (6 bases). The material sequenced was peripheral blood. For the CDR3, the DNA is TGTGCCAGCTCACCTTTACAGGGTAAGGACGAGCAGTACTTC. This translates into CASSPLQGKDEQYF. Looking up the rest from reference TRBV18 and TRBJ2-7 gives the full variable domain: NAGVMQNPRHLVRRRGQEARLRCSPMKGHSHVYWYRQLPEEGLKFMVYLQKENIIDESGMPKERFSAEFPKEGPSILRIQQVVRGDSAAYFCASSPLQGKDEQYFGPGTRLTVT.